What follows are 10 T cell receptor beta chains derived from one specimen sequenced in a study of T cells after posttransplantation cyclophosphamide. The repertoire was sequenced with immunoSEQ multiplex PCR; TCRdb's copy has only in-frame clones and lacks some. The sample contains about 11,000 clones, approximately 95% of which appear only once. The sample was naive CD8+ T cells sorted from PBMCs. Every receptor here comes from a young man in good health and a related stem cell transplant donor.

The gene calls are TRBV28 and TRBJ2-6; 9 bases fit TRBD1. The CDR3 sequence is 19 residues long. Germline CDR1 MDHEN, CDR2 SYDVKM. The V segment lost 6 bases and the J segment 0 bases; nucleotides outside the gene matches: 12. The CDR3 protein is CASSDLPGQGFSGANVLTF. The CDR3 bases are TGTGCCAGCAGCGACCTCCCGGGACAGGGTTTCTCTGGGGCCAACGTCCTGACTTTC.

J is TRBJ1-6 and V is TRBV10-3; D remains unclear. This CDR3 is built from 14 residues. Looked up from germline, CDR1 is ENHRY and CDR2 is SYGVKD. V dropped 2 bases and J dropped 3 bases, with 5 bases sitting between them. CDR3 loop: CAISEGSYNSPLHF. CDR3 nucleotides: TGTGCCATCAGTGAGGGCAGCTATAATTCACCCCTCCACTTT.

This chain connects TRBV7-9 to TRBJ2-3, with 12 bases lining up with TRBD1. CDR3 length: 16 amino acids. The J segment lost 3 bases and the V segment lost 3 bases, leaving 4 bases of the junction unmatched. Germline CDR1 reads SEHNR; CDR2 reads FQNEAQ (reference sequence). The CDR3 loop reads CASSFGTGGVTDTQYF. The CDR3 DNA reads as TGTGCCAGCAGCTTCGGGACAGGGGGCGTTACAGATACGCAGTATTTT.

The genes are TRBV27 and TRBJ2-5; D not resolved. Near its end, the DNA agrees better with TRBJ2-7, so the J call may be wrong. Per germline, CDR1 MNHEY and CDR2 SMNVEV (reference sequence). The CDR3 sequence is 13 residues long. The CDR3 loop reads CASSLSSHYEQYF. In nucleotides, the CDR3 is TGTGCCAGCAGTTTGAGTTCACACTACGAGCAGTACTTC.

This chain joins TRBV19 and TRBJ2-5; 7 bases are a match to TRBD1. Germline loops: CDR1 LNHDA, CDR2 SQIVND (reference sequence). Unmatched junction bases numbered 17, after V lost 5 bases and J lost 5 bases. CDR3 length: 17 residues. CDR3 bases: TGTGCCAGTAGTCCCCGGGACAGTGAGGCCCACTGGGAGACCCAGTACTTC. Its protein product is CASSPRDSEAHWETQYF.

The chain combines TRBV7-3 with TRBJ2-1; 13 bases map to TRBD2. CDR3 length: 14 amino acids. The junction had 2 bases not matched to a gene; V was cut back by 5 bases and J by 7 bases. CDR1 SGHTA and CDR2 FQGTGA come from the germline V gene. The CDR3 is CASSRTSGGNEQFF. CDR3 bases: TGTGCCAGCAGCAGGACTAGCGGGGGTAATGAGCAGTTCTTC. The whole variable domain, remainder taken from reference TRBV7-3 and TRBJ2-1, is GAGVSQTPSNKVTEKGKYVELRCDPISGHTALYWYRQSLGQGPEFLIYFQGTGAADDSGLPNDRFFAVRPEGSVSTLKIQRTERGDSAVYLCASSRTSGGNEQFFGPGTRLTVL.

The chain links TRBV4-1 to TRBJ2-7; the match to TRBD1 covers 7 bases. This CDR3 is 17 amino acids long. Trimming at V came to 1 base and at J to 0 bases, leaving 9 bases not matched to a gene. Germline V lookup: CDR1 MGHRA, CDR2 YSYEKL. This CDR3 reads CASSQVPTGLSSYEQYF. CDR3 nucleotide sequence: TGCGCCAGCAGCCAAGTACCGACAGGGCTAAGCTCCTACGAGCAGTACTTC.

J is TRBJ1-1 and V is TRBV27, with a weak D call TRBD1 (5 bases). There are 15 residues in the CDR3. CDR1 MNHEY and CDR2 SMNVEV come from the germline V gene (reference sequence). Trimming cost V 5 bases and J 0 bases, with 13 bases left between them. The CDR3 region has the DNA TGTGCCAGCAGTACCGGGGGTGTCATGAACACTGAAGCTTTCTTT. As protein: CASSTGGVMNTEAFF.

This clone has only one observation. This chain joins TRBV14 and TRBJ2-7; TRBD1 agrees at 10 bases. This CDR3 is 16 amino acids long. Germline CDR1 is SGHDN and CDR2 is FVKESK. V lost 3 bases to trimming and J lost 0 bases; unmatched junction nucleotides: 5. The chain's CDR3 is CASSQNWDRGSYEQYF. CDR3 DNA: TGTGCCAGCAGCCAGAACTGGGACAGGGGCTCCTACGAGCAGTACTTC.

As to this clone: The sample carries other DNA sequences with the same CDR3. The chain has TRBV7-9 and TRBJ2-3; 10 nucleotides agree with TRBD1. The CDR3 is 17 residues long. The V segment lost 1 base and the J segment 5 bases; nucleotides outside the gene matches: 9. Germline CDR1 reads SEHNR; CDR2 reads FQNEAQ (reference sequence). The CDR3 region is CASSLVGQGYSLDTQYF. CDR3 nucleotides: TGTGCCAGCAGCTTAGTGGGACAGGGGTACTCACTAGATACGCAGTATTTT.